This T cell receptor (beta chain) was recovered during a study of CD8 T cells in Susac syndrome. An amount of RNA that ranged from roughly 0.45 to 1 ug was reverse transcribed with random hexamers. Amplification of TCR beta CDR3 used immunoSEQ multiplex PCR across 54 Vbeta and 13 Jbeta. TCRdb itself ran the immunoSEQ multiplex PCR reads through MiXCR, one entry per CDR3 protein. The sample contains approximately 100,000 distinct CDR3 sequences, about 90% of which appear only once. The CDR3 is made up of 12 amino acids. Deletions cut 5 bases from V and 9 bases from J, with 11 bases between. TEMRA cells were FACS-enriched, unlike CD8+ and CD4+ T cells, which were negatively isolated.

The sample comprised CD8+ T cells from PBMCs. The chain couples TRBV12-3 or TRBV12-4 to TRBJ2-1; tentatively, D is TRBD2 (5 bases). This TCR came from a human donor in good health. CDR3 protein: CASSHVTSEQFF. In nucleotides, the CDR3 is TGTGCCAGCAGTCACGTTACTAGTGAGCAGTTCTTC.